These 4 T cell receptor beta chains were sequenced from one sample in a study of CD8 T cells in ankylosing spondylitis. Which antigens these TCRs recognize remains unknown. Using its own MiXCR run on the 5' RACE reads, TCRdb lists one record per CDR3 protein. The sample yields under 250,000 distinct CDR3 sequences, around 7.9% seen once. Findings of the study overall: Made up of 7 to 9 highly homologous variants, a TCR beta motif appeared characteristic of ankylosing spondylitis blood.

The source material was blood, either unsorted or a sorted T cell fraction (not recorded which). The receptors were sampled from a male donor with ankylosing spondylitis.

This clonotype has ten or more counts. The chain employs TRBV12-3 or TRBV12-4 and TRBJ2-5; D call uncertain. CDR3 length equals 14 residues. Trimming took 2 bases from V and 2 from J, leaving 9 bases between them. The CDR3 region has the DNA TGTGCCAGCAGTTTAACGGTAGTACAAGAGACCCAGTACTTC. Residues: CASSLTVVQETQYF.

This clonotype was counted only a few times. This chain links TRBV20-1 with TRBJ1-2; no reliable D call. This CDR3 contains 13 residues. Trimming cost V 5 bases and J 8 bases, with 18 bases left between them. Germline values: CDR1 DFQATT, CDR2 SNEGSKA (reference sequence). The CDR3 protein is CSALGLGRQGYTF. For the CDR3, the DNA is TGCAGTGCTTTGGGTCTGGGTCGTCAGGGCTACACCTTC.

This clonotype was observed many times. The chain couples TRBV2 to TRBJ2-1, with a possible D match to TRBD1 (5 bases). V lost 0 bases, J lost 8 bases, and 14 bases lay in between. The CDR3 runs 15 residues. The germline V gene has CDR1 SNHLY and CDR2 FYNNEI. The CDR3 DNA sequence: TGTGCCAGCAGTGAAGCCCAGGGCCCCTGGGATGAGCAGTTCTTC. Translating it yields CASSEAQGPWDEQFF.

This clonotype was counted ten times or more. The chain couples TRBV6-2 or TRBV6-3 to TRBJ2-4; 9 positions agree with TRBD2. The CDR3 is made up of 17 amino acids. CDR1 is MNHEY, CDR2 SVGEGT, per germline. The trim removed 7 bases at V and 1 base at J, leaving 11 bases unmatched. CDR3 sequence (DNA): TGTGCCAGCAAGCCTAGCGGGATGATGGGTGCCAAAAACATTCAGTACTTC. It codes for CASKPSGMMGAKNIQYF.